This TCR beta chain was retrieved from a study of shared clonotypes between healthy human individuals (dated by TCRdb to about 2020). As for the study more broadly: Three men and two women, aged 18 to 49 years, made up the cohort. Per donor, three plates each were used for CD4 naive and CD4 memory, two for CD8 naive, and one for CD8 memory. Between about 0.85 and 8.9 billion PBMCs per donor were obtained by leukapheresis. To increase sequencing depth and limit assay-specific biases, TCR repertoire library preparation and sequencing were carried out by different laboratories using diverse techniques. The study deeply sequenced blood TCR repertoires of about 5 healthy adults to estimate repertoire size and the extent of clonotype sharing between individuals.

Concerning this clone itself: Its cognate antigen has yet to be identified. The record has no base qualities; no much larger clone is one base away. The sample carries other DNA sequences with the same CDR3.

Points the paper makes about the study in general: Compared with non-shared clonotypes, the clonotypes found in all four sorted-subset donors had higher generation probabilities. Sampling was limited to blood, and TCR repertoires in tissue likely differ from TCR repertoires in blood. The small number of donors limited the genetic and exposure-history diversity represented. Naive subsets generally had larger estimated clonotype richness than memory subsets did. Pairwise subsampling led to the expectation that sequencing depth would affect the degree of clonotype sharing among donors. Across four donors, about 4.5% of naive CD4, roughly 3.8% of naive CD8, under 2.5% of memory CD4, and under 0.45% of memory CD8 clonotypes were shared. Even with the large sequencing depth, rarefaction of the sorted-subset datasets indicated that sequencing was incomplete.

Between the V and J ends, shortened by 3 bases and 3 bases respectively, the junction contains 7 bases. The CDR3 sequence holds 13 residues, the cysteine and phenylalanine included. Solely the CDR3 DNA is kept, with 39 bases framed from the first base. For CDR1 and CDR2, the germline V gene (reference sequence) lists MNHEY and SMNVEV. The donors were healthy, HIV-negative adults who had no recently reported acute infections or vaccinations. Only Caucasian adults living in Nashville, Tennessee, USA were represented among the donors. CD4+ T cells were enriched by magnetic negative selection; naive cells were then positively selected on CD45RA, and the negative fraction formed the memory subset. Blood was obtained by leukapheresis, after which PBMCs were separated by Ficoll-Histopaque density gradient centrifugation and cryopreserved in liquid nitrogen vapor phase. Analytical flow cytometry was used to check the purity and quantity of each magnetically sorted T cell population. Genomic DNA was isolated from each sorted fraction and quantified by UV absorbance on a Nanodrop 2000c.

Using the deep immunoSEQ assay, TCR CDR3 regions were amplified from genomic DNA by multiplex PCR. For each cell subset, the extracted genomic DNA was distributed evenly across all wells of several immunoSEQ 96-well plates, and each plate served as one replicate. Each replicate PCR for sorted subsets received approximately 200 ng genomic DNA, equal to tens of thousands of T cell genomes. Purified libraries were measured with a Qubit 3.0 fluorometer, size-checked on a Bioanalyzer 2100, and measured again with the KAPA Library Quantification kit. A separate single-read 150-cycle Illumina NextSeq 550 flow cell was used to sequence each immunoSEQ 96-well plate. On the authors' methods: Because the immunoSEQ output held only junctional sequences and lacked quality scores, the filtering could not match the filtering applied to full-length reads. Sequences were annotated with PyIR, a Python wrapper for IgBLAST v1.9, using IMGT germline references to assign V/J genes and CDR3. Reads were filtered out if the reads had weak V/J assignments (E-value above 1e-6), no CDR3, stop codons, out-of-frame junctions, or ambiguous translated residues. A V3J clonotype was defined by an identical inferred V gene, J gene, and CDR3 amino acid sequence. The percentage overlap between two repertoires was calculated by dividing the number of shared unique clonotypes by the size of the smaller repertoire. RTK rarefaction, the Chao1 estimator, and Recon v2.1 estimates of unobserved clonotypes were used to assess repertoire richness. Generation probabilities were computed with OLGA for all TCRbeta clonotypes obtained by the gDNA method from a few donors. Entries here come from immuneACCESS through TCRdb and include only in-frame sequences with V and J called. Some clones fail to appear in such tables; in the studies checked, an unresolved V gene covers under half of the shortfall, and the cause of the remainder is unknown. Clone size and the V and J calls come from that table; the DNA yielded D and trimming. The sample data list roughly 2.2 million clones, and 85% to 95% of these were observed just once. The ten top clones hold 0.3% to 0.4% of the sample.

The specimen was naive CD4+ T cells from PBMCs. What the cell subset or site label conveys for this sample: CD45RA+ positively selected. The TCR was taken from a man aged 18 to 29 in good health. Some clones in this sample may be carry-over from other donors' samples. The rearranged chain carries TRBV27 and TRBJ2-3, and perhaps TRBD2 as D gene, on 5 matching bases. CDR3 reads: CASSFPGTDTQYF. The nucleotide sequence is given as TGTGCCAGCAGTTTTCCGGGGACAGATACGCAGTATTTT.